The rows below give T cell receptor beta chains drawn from one sample of a study of T-cell reconstitution after alpha-beta-depleted transplantation in children. Via MiXCR, TCRdb re-called the PCR reads, giving one row per CDR3 protein. Among 350,000 to 400,000 distinct CDR3 sequences, roughly 21% were seen once, and the ten largest hold 3.5% to 4%. Sequencing used PBMCs from the stem cell graft donor, obtained from the stem cell graft. These receptors all stem from a human donor who donated a stem cell graft to a child with acute myeloid leukemia. CDR3s leave out the opening cysteine and the closing phenylalanine or tryptophan. A clone size is listed for some rows: how often the clone was seen (once, few, many), or a class if it is expanded.

V gene	clone size	J gene	CDR3 protein
TRBV5-5	.	TRBJ1-5	ASNPGGPSNQPQH
TRBV12-3/TRBV12-4	few	TRBJ2-4	ASRRDYSPPYIQY
TRBV6-2/TRBV6-3	.	TRBJ2-3	ASSLRRTSGHTDTQY
TRBV28	few	TRBJ2-3	ASSTHLGDRTDTQY
TRBV5-1	many	TRBJ2-1	ASSLPAGLNNEQF
TRBV5-1	.	TRBJ2-1	ASSPFPGRQRGPLYNEQF
TRBV6-5	few	TRBJ2-7	ASMGPNRDTYEQY
TRBV29-1	.	TRBJ1-1	SVRGASNTEAF
TRBV27	.	TRBJ2-1	ASSRGSGSSYNGQF
TRBV28	few	TRBJ1-5	ASSPQGFGSSNQPQH
TRBV25-1	few	TRBJ2-5	ASSGGTLQETQY
TRBV20-1	few	TRBJ2-7	SALYSGRGANKEQY
TRBV20-1	many	TRBJ2-7	SARDLVGGPNYEQY
TRBV7-2	.	TRBJ2-1	ASSSWTGGQF
TRBV9	many	TRBJ2-1	ASSPSRRQNEQF
TRBV7-9	.	TRBJ2-3	AGIRVGADTQY
TRBV24-1	.	TRBJ2-7	ATSGWDSFEQY
TRBV20-1	many	TRBJ2-7	SAFRDHNYEQY
TRBV19	few	TRBJ2-5	ASSIAGRSLTGETQY
TRBV5-8	few	TRBJ1-5	ASSLSSRANQPQH
TRBV2	.	TRBJ2-3	ASTDRVYTDTQY
TRBV20-1	few	TRBJ2-3	SARGIVSTDTQY
TRBV2	few	TRBJ1-5	ASSRDRYSNQPQH
TRBV15	many	TRBJ2-1	ATSRDRRGGQNEQF
TRBV6-1	.	TRBJ1-1	ASSVVQGPSEAF
TRBV4-1	few	TRBJ2-5	ASSQDRAVQETQY
TRBV5-1	many	TRBJ2-2	ASSSTSGKDGELF
TRBV4-3	few	TRBJ2-7	ASSQVGPNEQY
TRBV28	few	TRBJ2-7	ASSSLRQYRDRPKRSYEQY
TRBV10-3	many	TRBJ2-1	AISELAEQF
TRBV11-1	once	TRBJ1-1	ASSQTGAGNTEAF
TRBV2	few	TRBJ2-7	ASSARGQVTSEQY
TRBV19	few	TRBJ2-3	ASSIKLGTDTQY
TRBV5-1	.	TRBJ2-7	ASSLFPGETYEQY
TRBV29-1	few	TRBJ2-1	SVTIAGDEQF
TRBV6-2/TRBV6-3	.	TRBJ2-6	ASRYRGPGANVLT
TRBV3-1	few	TRBJ2-1	ASKVGEQF
TRBV3-1	.	TRBJ2-2	ASSQDVPAVTGELF
TRBV12-3/TRBV12-4	many	TRBJ2-7	ASGAGGGWEQY
TRBV29-1	.	TRBJ2-2	SVEVAGPTGELF
TRBV10-2	few	TRBJ2-5	ASGVSPSETQY
TRBV20-1	many	TRBJ2-7	SASRRVGGDEQY
TRBV12-3/TRBV12-4	.	TRBJ2-1	ASSLSVEGEGREQF
TRBV4-2	many	TRBJ2-4	ASSQERQLAKNIQY
TRBV6-5	few	TRBJ2-7	ASSYSLTHYEQY
TRBV5-5	few	TRBJ2-3	ASRHSGTGYTDTQY
TRBV5-1	few	TRBJ2-1	ASSGGLAGGLYEQF
TRBV12-3/TRBV12-4	few	TRBJ2-2	ASSFAEINTGELF